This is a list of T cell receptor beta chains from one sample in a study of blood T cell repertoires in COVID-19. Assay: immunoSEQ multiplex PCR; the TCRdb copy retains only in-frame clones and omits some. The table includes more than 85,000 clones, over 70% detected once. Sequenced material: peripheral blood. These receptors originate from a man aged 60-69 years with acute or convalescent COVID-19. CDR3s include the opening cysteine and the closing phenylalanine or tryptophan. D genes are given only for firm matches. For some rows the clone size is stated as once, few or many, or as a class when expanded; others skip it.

CDR3 protein: CASSLFGTANTGELFF; CDR3 DNA: TGTGCCAGCAGCTTGTTCGGGACAGCGAACACCGGGGAGCTGTTTTTT; V gene: TRBV5-6; J gene: TRBJ2-2; CDR3 length: 16; D gene: TRBD1; clone size: -
CDR3 protein: CASIMNTEAFF; CDR3 DNA: TGTGCCAGTATAATGAACACTGAAGCTTTCTTT; V gene: TRBV19; J gene: TRBJ1-1; CDR3 length: 11; D gene: -; clone size: few
CDR3 protein: CASSLGGGAYNEQFF; CDR3 DNA: TGTGCCAGCAGCTTGGGCGGGGGGGCTTACAATGAGCAGTTCTTC; V gene: TRBV5-4; J gene: TRBJ2-1; CDR3 length: 15; D gene: TRBD2; clone size: -
CDR3 protein: CASSQLASNTGELFF; CDR3 DNA: TGTGCCAGCAGCCAACTAGCGTCGAACACCGGGGAGCTGTTTTTT; V gene: TRBV5-6; J gene: TRBJ2-2; CDR3 length: 15; D gene: TRBD2; clone size: -
CDR3 protein: CSVGPGTAFF; CDR3 DNA: TGCAGCGTTGGGCCGGGAACAGCTTTCTTT; V gene: TRBV29-1; J gene: TRBJ1-1; CDR3 length: 10; D gene: -; clone size: -
CDR3 protein: CASSLAGMDNEQFF; CDR3 DNA: TGCGCCAGCAGCTTAGCGGGGATGGACAATGAGCAGTTCTTC; V gene: TRBV5-1; J gene: TRBJ2-1; CDR3 length: 14; D gene: TRBD2; clone size: -
CDR3 protein: CASSHWIPRTDSWGNEQFF; CDR3 DNA: TGTGCCAGCAGCCACTGGATTCCTCGGACAGATTCTTGGGGCAATGAGCAGTTCTTC; V gene: TRBV14; J gene: TRBJ2-1; CDR3 length: 19; D gene: -; clone size: -
CDR3 protein: CSVRTGGSTNEKLFF; CDR3 DNA: TGCAGCGTTAGGACAGGGGGTTCAACTAATGAAAAACTGTTTTTT; V gene: TRBV29-1; J gene: TRBJ1-4; CDR3 length: 15; D gene: TRBD1; clone size: -
CDR3 protein: CASSRTGTLNEQFF; CDR3 DNA: TGCGCCAGCAGCAGGACCGGGACTTTGAATGAGCAGTTCTTC; V gene: TRBV5-1; J gene: TRBJ2-1; CDR3 length: 14; D gene: -; clone size: -
CDR3 protein: CASTYGVTEAFF; CDR3 DNA: TGCGCCAGCACCTACGGGGTCACCGAAGCTTTCTTT; V gene: TRBV10-2; J gene: TRBJ1-1; CDR3 length: 12; D gene: -; clone size: few
CDR3 protein: CASSSGRFDQPQHF; CDR3 DNA: TGTGCCAGCAGTTCGGGGAGATTCGATCAGCCCCAGCATTTT; V gene: TRBV6-5; J gene: TRBJ1-5; CDR3 length: 14; D gene: -; clone size: few
CDR3 protein: CASTGVGGYTF; CDR3 DNA: TGTGCCAGTACAGGGGTGGGTGGCTACACCTTC; V gene: TRBV27; J gene: TRBJ1-2; CDR3 length: 11; D gene: TRBD1; clone size: -
CDR3 protein: CASSQRGRELDEQFF; CDR3 DNA: TGTGCCAGCAGCCAAAGGGGGAGGGAATTAGATGAGCAGTTCTTC; V gene: TRBV7-3; J gene: TRBJ2-1; CDR3 length: 15; D gene: -; clone size: -
CDR3 protein: CASSQGQGLSYGYTF; CDR3 DNA: TGTGCCAGCTCACAGGGACAGGGACTATCCTATGGCTACACCTTC; V gene: TRBV18; J gene: TRBJ1-2; CDR3 length: 15; D gene: TRBD1; clone size: -
CDR3 protein: CASSLEQAYEQYF; CDR3 DNA: TGCGCCAGCAGCTTGGAGCAAGCCTACGAGCAGTACTTC; V gene: TRBV5-1; J gene: TRBJ2-7; CDR3 length: 13; D gene: -; clone size: -
CDR3 protein: CATSGGRTYKSTDTQYF; CDR3 DNA: TGTGCCACCAGTGGAGGCAGGACTTATAAATCCACAGATACGCAGTATTTT; V gene: TRBV24-1; J gene: TRBJ2-3; CDR3 length: 17; D gene: -; clone size: -